This is a list of T cell receptor beta chains from one sample in a study of a mutant IDH1 vaccine in newly diagnosed glioma. These receptors' targets are unknown. Profiled with immunoSEQ multiplex PCR; TCRdb holds only in-frame clones, not every one. The table includes 77,000 or so clones, around 85% detected once. The sample in question was PBMCs, obtained from a glioma patient whose treatment included an IDH1 peptide vaccine. These TCRs come from a woman between 45 and 60 years old with glioma. The CDR3 runs from the conserved cysteine through the conserved F or W. D genes are given only for firm matches. Clone size appears in some rows only: once, few, many, or a class for an expanded clone.

size | J | V | D | CDR3 | DNA
. | TRBJ2-1 | TRBV30 | . | CALGLAGGVPNEQFF | TGTGCGCTGGGTCTGGCAGGGGGGGTCCCCAATGAGCAGTTCTTC
once | TRBJ2-5 | TRBV5-4 | . | CASRLGGTAGLEQYF | TGTGCCAGCAGACTTGGAGGGACTGCCGGCCTGGAGCAGTACTTC
. | TRBJ1-1 | TRBV7-3 | TRBD1 | CASSPSDRGNTEAFF | TGTGCCAGCAGCCCTTCGGACAGGGGGAACACTGAAGCTTTCTTT
. | TRBJ2-1 | TRBV4-2 | . | CASSQEVSGAWQFF | TGTGCCAGCAGCCAAGAAGTTAGCGGAGCGTGGCAGTTCTTC
. | TRBJ2-1 | TRBV7-9 | . | CASSQGGSSYNEQFF | TGTGCCAGCAGCCAAGGTGGGAGCTCCTACAATGAGCAGTTCTTC
once | TRBJ2-5 | TRBV7-9 | . | CASSFRSIQETQYF | TGTGCCAGCAGCTTTCGGAGCATCCAAGAGACCCAGTACTTC
. | TRBJ1-2 | TRBV30 | TRBD1 | CAWGRGSYGYTF | TGTGCCTGGGGCAGGGGGTCCTATGGCTACACCTTC
. | TRBJ1-6 | TRBV5-6 | TRBD1 | CATSTGDNSPLHF | TGTGCCACCTCGACAGGGGATAATTCACCCCTCCACTTT
. | TRBJ2-2 | TRBV9 | . | CASSLKNTGELFF | TGTGCCAGCAGCCTCAAGAACACCGGGGAGCTGTTTTTT
. | TRBJ2-7 | TRBV11-2 | . | CASSFFHEQYF | TGTGCCAGCAGCTTTTTCCACGAGCAGTACTTC
. | TRBJ2-5 | TRBV21-1 | . | CASSARTGMWETQYF | TGTGCCAGCAGCGCCCGGACAGGGATGTGGGAGACCCAGTACTTC
. | TRBJ2-7 | TRBV30 | TRBD1 | CAWSPTGTGVYEQYF | TGTGCCTGGAGTCCAACAGGGACAGGGGTGTACGAGCAGTACTTC
. | TRBJ1-3 | TRBV18 | TRBD1 | CASSPLGQGILEGSGNTIYF | TGTGCCAGCTCACCCCTGGGACAGGGCATTCTAGAAGGATCTGGAAACACCATATATTTT
once | TRBJ1-2 | TRBV6-5 | TRBD1 | CASSSTGLGRYGYTF | TGTGCCAGCAGTTCGACAGGGCTTGGCCGCTATGGCTACACCTTC
. | TRBJ1-6 | TRBV9 | TRBD1 | CASSLGPRTGDNSPLHF | TGTGCCAGCAGCTTGGGTCCCCGGACAGGCGATAATTCACCCCTCCACTTT
once | TRBJ1-5 | TRBV2 | . | CASCPGAAQPQHF | TGTGCCAGCTGCCCAGGGGCGGCTCAGCCCCAGCATTTT
. | TRBJ1-1 | TRBV28 | TRBD1 | CASSSGQGLSTEAFF | TGTGCCAGCAGTTCGGGACAGGGTTTGAGCACTGAAGCTTTCTTT
. | TRBJ2-5 | TRBV11-2 | . | CASSTGGTRRVAQYF | TGTGCCAGCAGCACCGGAGGGACCCGGAGGGTGGCCCAGTACTTC
. | TRBJ1-5 | TRBV10-3 | . | CAISESLQGRNQPQHF | TGTGCCATCAGTGAGTCTTTACAGGGACGCAATCAGCCCCAGCATTTT
once | TRBJ2-7 | TRBV5-5 | TRBD1 | CASSFHRDRGYEQYF | TGTGCCAGCAGCTTCCACCGGGACAGGGGCTACGAGCAGTACTTC
once | TRBJ1-1 | TRBV6-6 | . | CASSYSTGGATEAFF | TGTGCCAGCAGTTACTCGACTGGGGGAGCCACTGAAGCTTTCTTT
. | TRBJ2-5 | TRBV7-3 | . | CASSARAGQYF | TGTGCCAGCAGCGCCCGGGCGGGCCAGTACTTC
. | TRBJ2-7 | TRBV28 | . | CASSLDRWLYEQYF | TGTGCCAGCAGTCTAGACAGGTGGCTGTACGAGCAGTACTTC
. | TRBJ2-1 | TRBV6-1 | . | CASSEVQGGFKEQFF | TGTGCCAGCAGTGAAGTCCAGGGGGGTTTCAAAGAGCAGTTCTTC
once | TRBJ2-7 | TRBV5-4 | . | CASSLAGRPSEQYF | TGTGCCAGCAGCTTGGCCGGGCGTCCCAGCGAGCAGTACTTC
. | TRBJ1-6 | TRBV9 | . | CASSALQGPLVNSPLHF | TGTGCCAGCAGCGCCTTACAGGGCCCCTTGGTAAATTCACCCCTCCACTTT
. | TRBJ1-3 | TRBV5-1 | . | CASSYDSGEGNTIYF | TGCGCCAGCAGTTACGATTCAGGGGAAGGAAACACCATATATTTT
. | TRBJ2-3 | TRBV6-1 | TRBD2 | CASSPTSVTDTQYF | TGTGCCAGCAGCCCCACTAGCGTAACAGATACGCAGTATTTT